The rows below give T cell receptor beta chains drawn from one sample of a study of shared clonotypes between healthy human individuals. Method: immunoSEQ multiplex PCR; TCRdb's copy keeps in-frame clones and lacks some. The table shows about half a million clones, with 70% to 80% occurring only once. Sequenced: PBMCs. Source of these receptors: a middle-aged woman in good health. Some clones in this sample may be carry-over from other donors' samples. Both conserved end residues are part of each CDR3. Fields, in order: clone size, D gene, J gene, V gene, CDR3 protein, CDR3 DNA. D genes are given only for firm matches. Clone size is stated in some rows and not others, as once, few, many or a class when expanded.

clone_size: NA
d_call: NA
j_call: TRBJ2-3
v_call: TRBV5-1
cdr3_aa: CASSLAGPTDTQYF
cdr3_nt: TGCGCCAGCAGCTTGGCAGGACCGACAGATACGCAGTATTTT

clone_size: NA
d_call: NA
j_call: TRBJ1-1
v_call: TRBV30
cdr3_aa: CAFNTEAFF
cdr3_nt: TGTGCCTTCAACACTGAAGCTTTCTTT

clone_size: once
d_call: NA
j_call: TRBJ1-2
v_call: TRBV4-3
cdr3_aa: CASSQDGVAGAPNYGYTF
cdr3_nt: TGCGCCAGCAGCCAAGATGGGGTGGCAGGCGCCCCGAACTATGGCTACACCTTC

clone_size: NA
d_call: TRBD2
j_call: TRBJ2-7
v_call: TRBV27
cdr3_aa: CASSGTSGAYEQYF
cdr3_nt: TGTGCCAGCAGTGGAACTAGCGGGGCCTACGAGCAGTACTTC

clone_size: NA
d_call: NA
j_call: TRBJ1-2
v_call: TRBV19
cdr3_aa: CASRSVTGTTVSWRDYGYTF
cdr3_nt: TGTGCCAGTAGATCAGTTACCGGGACAACAGTCTCCTGGAGGGACTATGGCTACACCTTC

clone_size: NA
d_call: TRBD2
j_call: TRBJ2-1
v_call: TRBV5-1
cdr3_aa: CASSLTSGSDEQFF
cdr3_nt: TGCGCCAGCAGCTTGACTAGCGGGAGTGATGAGCAGTTCTTC

clone_size: NA
d_call: NA
j_call: TRBJ2-7
v_call: TRBV19
cdr3_aa: CASSLDPGSYEQYF
cdr3_nt: TGTGCCAGTAGTCTTGACCCGGGATCCTACGAGCAGTACTTC

clone_size: NA
d_call: TRBD1
j_call: TRBJ1-2
v_call: TRBV6-1
cdr3_aa: CASSSGQAYGYTF
cdr3_nt: TGTGCCAGCAGCTCGGGACAGGCCTATGGCTACACCTTC

clone_size: NA
d_call: TRBD2
j_call: TRBJ2-1
v_call: TRBV7-2
cdr3_aa: CASSLSSGSGEQFF
cdr3_nt: TGTGCCAGCAGCTTGTCTAGCGGGAGTGGTGAGCAGTTCTTC

clone_size: NA
d_call: NA
j_call: TRBJ2-1
v_call: TRBV28
cdr3_aa: CAGGSSGYGNEQFF
cdr3_nt: TGTGCTGGGGGGTCCTCCGGGTACGGCAATGAGCAGTTCTTC

clone_size: NA
d_call: NA
j_call: TRBJ1-1
v_call: TRBV7-3
cdr3_aa: CASSPSSGTEAFF
cdr3_nt: TGTGCCAGCAGCCCCTCCTCCGGAACTGAAGCTTTCTTT

clone_size: NA
d_call: NA
j_call: TRBJ2-7
v_call: TRBV27
cdr3_aa: CASSPIPRAYEQYF
cdr3_nt: TGTGCCAGCAGCCCAATTCCCAGGGCTTACGAGCAGTACTTC

clone_size: once
d_call: TRBD1
j_call: TRBJ1-2
v_call: TRBV19
cdr3_aa: CASNPRDRVDGYTF
cdr3_nt: TGTGCCAGTAACCCCCGGGACAGGGTGGATGGCTACACCTTC

clone_size: NA
d_call: NA
j_call: TRBJ2-1
v_call: TRBV28
cdr3_aa: CASSPPGGSYNEQFF
cdr3_nt: TGTGCCAGCAGTCCCCCAGGGGGGTCCTACAATGAGCAGTTCTTC

clone_size: few
d_call: NA
j_call: TRBJ2-1
v_call: TRBV6-1
cdr3_aa: CASWRGRSNNEQFF
cdr3_nt: TGTGCCAGCTGGCGGGGGCGGAGTAACAATGAGCAGTTCTTC

clone_size: NA
d_call: NA
j_call: TRBJ2-2
v_call: TRBV10-1
cdr3_aa: CASSQSVTGELFF
cdr3_nt: TGCGCCAGCAGTCAAAGCGTAACCGGGGAGCTGTTTTTT

clone_size: NA
d_call: NA
j_call: TRBJ2-7
v_call: TRBV20-1
cdr3_aa: CSARAREQYF
cdr3_nt: TGCAGTGCTAGAGCCCGCGAGCAGTACTTC

clone_size: NA
d_call: NA
j_call: TRBJ2-6
v_call: TRBV7-2
cdr3_aa: CASSGAWATVGANVLTF
cdr3_nt: TGTGCCAGCAGCGGAGCCTGGGCGACAGTGGGGGCCAACGTCCTGACTTTC

clone_size: NA
d_call: NA
j_call: TRBJ2-1
v_call: TRBV10-3
cdr3_aa: CAISESGVGSYNEQFF
cdr3_nt: TGTGCCATCAGTGAGTCGGGGGTGGGCTCCTACAATGAGCAGTTCTTC

clone_size: once
d_call: NA
j_call: TRBJ1-1
v_call: TRBV2
cdr3_aa: CASSALMDGEAFF
cdr3_nt: TGTGCCAGCAGTGCCCTCATGGACGGTGAAGCTTTCTTT

clone_size: NA
d_call: TRBD2
j_call: TRBJ2-6
v_call: TRBV28
cdr3_aa: CASSPTGGSGANVLTF
cdr3_nt: TGTGCCAGCAGCCCAACGGGGGGCTCTGGGGCCAACGTCCTGACTTTC

clone_size: NA
d_call: NA
j_call: TRBJ2-2
v_call: TRBV4-1
cdr3_aa: CASSHQEVRSGELFF
cdr3_nt: TGCGCCAGCAGCCACCAGGAGGTGAGGTCCGGGGAGCTGTTTTTT